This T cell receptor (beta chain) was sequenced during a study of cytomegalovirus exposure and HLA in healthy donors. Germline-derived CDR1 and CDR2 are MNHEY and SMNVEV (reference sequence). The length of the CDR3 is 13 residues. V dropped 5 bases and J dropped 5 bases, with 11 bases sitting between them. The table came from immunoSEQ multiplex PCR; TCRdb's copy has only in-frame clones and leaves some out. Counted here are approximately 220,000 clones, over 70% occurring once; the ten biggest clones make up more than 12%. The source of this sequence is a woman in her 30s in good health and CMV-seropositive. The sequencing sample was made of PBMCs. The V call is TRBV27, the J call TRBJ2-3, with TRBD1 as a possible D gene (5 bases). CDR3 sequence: CASSVPQGDTQYF. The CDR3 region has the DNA TGTGCCAGCAGTGTACCGCAGGGAGATACGCAGTATTTT.